This T cell receptor (beta chain) was recorded in a study of CD8 T cells in ankylosing spondylitis. Study-wide results and caveats: Certain motif variants had earlier been reported in reactive arthritis synovial fluid and blood. A motif of fewer than ten highly homologous TCR beta variants was seen as apparently characteristic of ankylosing spondylitis blood.

The CDR3 is made up of 15 amino acids. The germline gives CDR1 MRHNA, CDR2 SNTAGT. V was clipped by 3 bases and J by 7 bases; unmatched bases: 5. This clonotype was seen more than once but under ten times. No antigen is known for it. By quantitative 5'-RACE with molecular barcodes, the TCR beta libraries were made. TCRdb reanalysed the 5' RACE reads using MiXCR and keeps one entry per CDR3 protein. The data contain around 35,000 distinct CDR3 sequences, about an eighth of them singletons. This TCR came from a male donor with ankylosing spondylitis. The sample taken for sequencing was synovial fluid, either unsorted or a sorted T cell fraction (not recorded which). The genes are TRBV6-4 and TRBJ2-1, with 11 bases aligning to TRBD2. CDR3 sequence (DNA): TGTGCCAGCAGTGAACTAGCGGGAGAGCGGAATGAGCAGTTCTTC. The encoded protein is CASSELAGERNEQFF.